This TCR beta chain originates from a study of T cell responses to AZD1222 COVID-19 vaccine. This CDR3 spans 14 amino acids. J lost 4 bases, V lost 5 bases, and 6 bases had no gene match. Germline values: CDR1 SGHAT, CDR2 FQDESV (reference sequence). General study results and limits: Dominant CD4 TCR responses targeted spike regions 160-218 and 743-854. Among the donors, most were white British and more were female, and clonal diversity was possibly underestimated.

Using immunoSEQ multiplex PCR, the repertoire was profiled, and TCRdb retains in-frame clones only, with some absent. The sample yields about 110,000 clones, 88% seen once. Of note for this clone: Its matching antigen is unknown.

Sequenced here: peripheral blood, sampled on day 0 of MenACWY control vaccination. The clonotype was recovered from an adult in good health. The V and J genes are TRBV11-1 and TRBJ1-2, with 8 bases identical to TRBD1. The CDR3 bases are TGTGCCAGCAGCCAAGATGGACAGGGCTATGGCTACACCTTC. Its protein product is CASSQDGQGYGYTF.